Below are 30 T cell receptor beta chains sequenced from a single sample in a study of blood T cell repertoires in COVID-19. Sequencing was performed with immunoSEQ multiplex PCR; in TCRdb, only in-frame clones are kept and a portion is missing. The sample consists of under 150,000 clones, 84% of them appearing once. Source material: peripheral blood. These receptors were obtained from a human donor in a cohort sampled during active COVID-19.

V and J are TRBV2 and TRBJ2-6; TRBD1 agrees at 7 bases. The germline V gene encodes CDR1 SNHLY and CDR2 FYNNEI. CDR3 size: 15 residues. The V segment lost 6 bases and the J segment 2 bases; nucleotides outside the gene matches: 4. The CDR3 sequence is CASRGDRAGANVLTF. The CDR3 region has the DNA TGTGCCAGCAGGGGAGACAGGGCTGGGGCCAACGTCCTGACTTTC.

This sequence joins TRBV7-6 and TRBJ2-1; 12 nucleotides line up with TRBD2. From germline, CDR1 is SGHVS and CDR2 FNYEAQ. V shed 2 bases and J 4 bases; nucleotides not matched to a gene: 9. The CDR3 runs 18 residues. The CDR3 sequence is CASSLSPTGLAGYNEQFF. For the CDR3, the DNA is TGTGCCAGCAGCTTAAGTCCTACGGGACTAGCGGGTTACAATGAGCAGTTCTTC.

This clone was counted once. The chain joins TRBV6-2 or TRBV6-3 to TRBJ1-1; maybe TRBD1 (5 bases). The germline CDR1 and CDR2 sequences are MNHEY and SVGEGT. With 2 bases removed from V and 4 bases from J, the gap between germline ends came to 14 bases. This CDR3 is built from 15 residues. Here the CDR3 reads CASSYRGGVGTEAFF. The CDR3 region has the DNA TGTGCCAGCAGTTACCGGGGAGGGGTAGGCACTGAAGCTTTCTTT.

This chain uses TRBV6-5 with TRBJ2-1; the match to TRBD2 covers 9 bases. The CDR3 is 15 residues long. CDR1 MNHEY and CDR2 SVGAGI come from the germline V gene. Trimming removed 3 bases from V and 9 bases from J; junction bases left unmatched: 9. The CDR3 sequence is CASSYLRVAGVEQFF. In DNA form, the CDR3 reads TGTGCCAGCAGTTATCTAAGGGTAGCGGGGGTTGAGCAGTTCTTC.

The V call is TRBV5-1, the J call TRBJ2-7; 8 bases map to TRBD1. Germline assignment: CDR1 SGHRS and CDR2 YFSETQ. This CDR3 comprises 15 residues. V dropped 5 bases and J dropped 0; count of bases not matched to a gene: 7. CDR3: CASRPRDRFSYEQYF. CDR3 nucleotides: TGCGCCAGCAGACCCCGGGACAGGTTCTCCTACGAGCAGTACTTC.

V gene TRBV28 combines with J gene TRBJ1-1; maybe TRBD1 (6 bases). The ends were cut back, 3 bases at V and 4 bases at J, with 15 bases in the middle. The length of the CDR3 is 15 residues. Germline-derived CDR1 and CDR2 are MDHEN and SYDVKM. CDR3 residues: CASSLVWGRGTEAFF. The CDR3 nucleotides are TGTGCCAGCAGTTTGGTGTGGGGGCGCGGCACTGAAGCTTTCTTT.

This chain joins TRBV14 and TRBJ2-3; 9 bases are a match to TRBD2. The CDR3 length is 15 residues. Germline V gene data show CDR1 as SGHDN and CDR2 as FVKESK. Losses at the gene ends were 1 base for V and 4 bases for J; bases not matched to a gene: 3. CDR3 nucleotides: TGTGCCAGCAGCCAAGGAGCGGGGGGTTCAGATACGCAGTATTTT. Its translation is CASSQGAGGSDTQYF.

This chain connects TRBV7-3 to TRBJ2-5; 9 bases line up with TRBD2. J lost 3 bases, V lost 5 bases, and 10 bases had no gene match. Looked up from germline, CDR1 is SGHTA and CDR2 is FQGTGA. This CDR3 is built from 16 residues. The CDR3 loop reads CASSRSGVAGEETQYF. The CDR3 DNA follows: TGTGCCAGCAGCCGATCGGGGGTAGCGGGGGAAGAGACCCAGTACTTC.

Here the CDR3 DNA reads TGTGCCAGCAGCTTTAATGTCGGTCAACAAGAGACCCAGTACTTC. Its translation is CASSFNVGQQETQYF. The rearrangement links TRBV5-4 to TRBJ2-5; D is unresolved. CDR1 and CDR2 from the germline V gene are SGHNT and YYREEE (reference sequence). V dropped 2 bases and J dropped 2 bases, with 13 bases sitting between them. The CDR3 consists of 15 residues.

The genes are TRBV6-5 and TRBJ1-1, with D perhaps TRBD1 (5 bases). V was pared by 0 bases and J by 1 base, with 9 bases between. The CDR3 spans 15 residues. CDR1 is MNHEY and CDR2 is SVGAGI in the germline V gene. This CDR3 reads CASSYSVGGNTEAFF. The DNA of the CDR3 is TGTGCCAGCAGTTACTCGGTGGGGGGGAACACTGAAGCTTTCTTT.

In this sample, this clone turned up a few times. The V and J genes are TRBV5-1 and TRBJ1-1; 7 bases match TRBD1. Looked up from germline, CDR1 is SGHRS and CDR2 is YFSETQ. The CDR3 is made up of 15 amino acids. Trimming took 4 bases from V and 5 from J; bases not matched to a gene: 11. The CDR3 nucleotides read TGCGCCAGCAGCACAGGGGTTATTACTGGAACTGAAGCTTTCTTT. Amino acids: CASSTGVITGTEAFF.

V is TRBV7-9 and J is TRBJ1-1; D gene ambiguous. V lost 2 bases and J lost 4, with 14 bases in between. This CDR3 is 15 amino acids long. Per germline, CDR1 SEHNR and CDR2 FQNEAQ (reference sequence). Here the CDR3 DNA reads TGTGCCAGCAGCTTATCTGGAGGGCTAGCCACTGAAGCTTTCTTT. Amino acid sequence: CASSLSGGLATEAFF.

The chain recombines TRBV9 with TRBJ2-1, with TRBD1 matching over 11 bases. V trimming: 4 bases; J trimming: 4 bases; junction bases outside the gene matches: 10. The CDR3 has 17 residues. Germline V gene data show CDR1 as SGDLS and CDR2 as YYNGEE. The CDR3 loop reads CASSNHPGTGGYNEQFF. The CDR3 nucleotides read TGTGCCAGCAGCAATCATCCCGGGACAGGGGGATACAATGAGCAGTTCTTC. Combining the CDR3 with reference TRBV9 and TRBJ2-1 gives the whole variable domain DSGVTQTPKHLITATGQRVTLRCSPRSGDLSVYWYQQSLDQGLQFLIQYYNGEERAKGNILERFSAQQFPDLHSELNLSSLELGDSALYFCASSNHPGTGGYNEQFFGPGTRLTVL.

The chain has TRBV30 and TRBJ2-6; D is undetermined. Germline loops: CDR1 GTSNPN, CDR2 SVGIG (reference sequence). CDR3 length: 14 amino acids. Trimming cost V 0 bases and J 2 bases, with 5 bases left between them. The CDR3 bases are TGTGCCTGGAGTGTTACAGCTGGGGCCAACGTCCTGACTTTC. This gives the protein CAWSVTAGANVLTF. Full variable domain (missing parts from reference TRBV30 and TRBJ2-6): SQTIHQWPATLVQPVGSPLSLECTVEGTSNPNLYWYRQAAGRGLQLLFYSVGIGQISSEVPQNLSASRPQDRQFILSSKKLLLSDSGFYLCAWSVTAGANVLTFGAGSRLTVL.

This sequence joins TRBV19 and TRBJ1-1, with D maybe TRBD1 (6 bases). This CDR3 comprises 15 residues. The V gene's germline CDR1 is LNHDA and CDR2 SQIVND (reference sequence). Trimming removed 7 bases at V and 0 bases at J, with 15 bases between. CDR3: CASMGRGKMNTEAFF. The DNA for the CDR3 is TGTGCCAGTATGGGGAGGGGGAAAATGAACACTGAAGCTTTCTTT.

The V and J genes are TRBV5-5 and TRBJ2-1, with TRBD1 matching 9 bases. Germline CDR1 and CDR2: SGHKS and YYEKEE (reference sequence). With V trimmed by 0 bases and J by 6 bases, 1 base remained unmatched. The CDR3 totals 14 residues. CDR3 loop: CASSLAGQGNEQFF. The CDR3 DNA sequence: TGTGCCAGCAGCTTGGCGGGACAGGGCAATGAGCAGTTCTTC.

The chain couples TRBV5-1 to TRBJ2-5; the match to TRBD2 covers 7 bases. Germline CDR1 SGHRS, CDR2 YFSETQ. CDR3 length equals 12 residues. Trimming took 5 bases from V and 5 from J; bases not matched to a gene: 3. CDR3 protein: CASSWEGETQYF. CDR3 nucleotide sequence: TGCGCCAGCAGTTGGGAGGGGGAGACCCAGTACTTC.

This clone was picked up one time. The J gene is TRBJ1-2, the V gene TRBV5-1, with D tentatively TRBD1 (6 bases). V was cut by 2 bases and J by 6 bases, with 14 bases left in between. Germline CDR1 SGHRS, CDR2 YFSETQ. The CDR3 has 14 residues. The CDR3 coding sequence is TGCGCCAGCAGCTTCAGTCAGGGGACTAATGGCTACACCTTC. Amino acids: CASSFSQGTNGYTF.

V usage is TRBV7-9 and J usage is TRBJ2-5; 9 bases map to TRBD2. The CDR3 has 17 residues. The germline V gene has CDR1 SEHNR and CDR2 FQNEAQ (reference sequence). V was clipped by 3 bases and J by 0 bases; unmatched bases: 8. The CDR3 sequence is CASSFPGLARDQETQYF. DNA of the CDR3: TGTGCCAGCAGCTTCCCTGGACTAGCGAGAGACCAAGAGACCCAGTACTTC.

The chain carries TRBV7-9 and TRBJ1-5, with no clear D. CDR3 size: 13 residues. Germline lookup yields CDR1 SEHNR and CDR2 FQNEAQ (reference sequence). The V end was cut by 3 bases, the J end by 7 bases, with 10 bases between. Written as DNA, the CDR3 is TGTGCCAGCAGCTTGGGAGCGGGACAGCCCCAGCATTTT. Translated: CASSLGAGQPQHF. The full variable domain, its missing parts supplied by reference TRBV7-9 and TRBJ1-5, is DTGVSQNPRHKITKRGQNVTFRCDPISEHNRLYWYRQTLGQGPEFLTYFQNEAQLEKSRLLSDRFSAERPKGSFSTLEIQRTEQGDSAMYLCASSLGAGQPQHFGDGTRLSIL.

CDR3 region: CASSEWGQGSLPQHF. Written as DNA, the CDR3 is TGTGCCAGCAGCGAGTGGGGGCAGGGATCATTGCCCCAGCATTTT. V usage is TRBV7-2 and J usage is TRBJ1-5, with D perhaps TRBD1 (6 bases). V lost 5 bases and J lost 9, with 20 bases in between. CDR1 is SGHTA, CDR2 FQGNSA, per germline. The CDR3 totals 15 residues.

This chain uses TRBV3-1 (or the pseudogene TRBV3-2) with TRBJ2-5; perhaps TRBD2 as D (6 bases). V was trimmed by 4 bases and J by 2 bases, leaving 14 bases between them. Looked up from germline, CDR1 is LGHDT and CDR2 is YNNKEL (reference sequence). This CDR3 has 15 amino acids. CDR3: CASSPRTTMQETQYF. The CDR3 DNA sequence: TGTGCCAGCAGCCCGAGGACTACCATGCAAGAGACCCAGTACTTC.

The rearrangement joins TRBV6-2 or TRBV6-3 to TRBJ2-5; D may be TRBD2 (6 bases). This CDR3 contains 18 residues. Deletions cut 0 bases from V and 0 bases from J, with 17 bases between. Germline V gene sequence: CDR1 MNHEY, CDR2 SVGEGT. In DNA form, the CDR3 reads TGTGCCAGCAGTTACTCGTCGGCCGTTCCGGGAGACCAAGAGACCCAGTACTTC. The encoded protein is CASSYSSAVPGDQETQYF.

This chain uses TRBV25-1 with TRBJ2-3; D gene unclear. The CDR3 length is 14 residues. Germline V gives CDR1 MGHDK, CDR2 SYGVNS. Trimming stripped 2 bases from V and 3 bases from J, with 9 bases between. CDR3 in amino acids: CASSEPSETDTQYF. The CDR3 nucleotides are TGTGCCAGCAGTGAACCTTCGGAGACAGATACGCAGTATTTT. The variable domain in full, completed from reference TRBV25-1 and TRBJ2-3, reads EADIYQTPRYLVIGTGKKITLECSQTMGHDKMYWYQQDPGMELHLIHYSYGVNSTEKGDLSSESTVSRIRTEHFPLTLESARPSHTSQYLCASSEPSETDTQYFGPGTRLTVL.

CDR3: CASSFRGGSYEQYF. CDR3 coding DNA: TGCGCCAGCAGCTTTCGCGGGGGCTCCTACGAGCAGTACTTC. The chain employs TRBV5-1 and TRBJ2-7, with 7 bases lining up with TRBD2. The CDR3 totals 14 residues. Germline V lookup: CDR1 SGHRS, CDR2 YFSETQ. The trim removed 2 bases at V and 0 bases at J, leaving 2 bases unmatched.

This sequence joins TRBV12-3 or TRBV12-4 and TRBJ2-3; 7 bases match TRBD2. Trimming removed 8 bases from V and 8 bases from J; junction bases left unmatched: 4. The CDR3 spans 11 residues. For the CDR3, the DNA is TGTGCCAGCCGTCAGCGGGGTACGCAGTATTTT. It translates to CASRQRGTQYF.

V is TRBV30 and J is TRBJ1-1, with D tentatively TRBD1 (5 bases). The germline V and J ends were trimmed by 4 bases and 7 bases, with 13 bases remaining between them. Germline CDR1 is GTSNPN and CDR2 is SVGIG (reference sequence). The CDR3 length is 12 residues. CDR3 bases: TGTGCCTGGAACCCCGACGGGGGTGAAGCTTTCTTT. Protein sequence: CAWNPDGGEAFF.

The chain couples TRBV6-1 to TRBJ1-6; 7 nucleotides align to TRBD1. Germline lookup yields CDR1 MNHNS and CDR2 SASEGT. The trim removed 3 bases at V and 0 bases at J, leaving 14 bases unmatched. This CDR3 has 20 amino acids. The CDR3 sequence: CASSEGDPNRGLSYNSPLHF. CDR3 DNA: TGTGCCAGCAGTGAGGGGGATCCTAACAGGGGACTCTCCTATAATTCACCCCTCCACTTT.

The chain carries TRBV19 and TRBJ2-1; TRBD2 might be the D (7 bases). This CDR3 has 14 amino acids. Germline values: CDR1 LNHDA, CDR2 SQIVND (reference sequence). Trimming shortened V by 3 bases and J by 4 bases, and 10 bases separated the two germline ends. CDR3 nucleotide sequence: TGTGCCAGTAGTATCGGGGGGCCATACAATGAGCAGTTCTTC. Amino acids: CASSIGGPYNEQFF.

V usage is TRBV5-4 and J usage is TRBJ2-5; tentatively, D is TRBD2 (5 bases). The CDR3 is made up of 13 amino acids. Germline V gene lookup returns CDR1 SGHNT and CDR2 YYREEE (reference sequence). With 4 bases removed from V and 2 bases from J, the gap between germline ends came to 9 bases. The CDR3 sequence is CASSIGIQETQYF. The CDR3 bases are TGTGCCAGCAGCATCGGGATTCAAGAGACCCAGTACTTC.